This T cell receptor (beta chain) came from a study of T cell responses to AZD1222 COVID-19 vaccine. Study-wide points: After two AZD1222 doses, spike-specific TCR breadth and depth rose versus day 0.

Some clones are missing from TCRdb's copy, which holds only in-frame ones; the method was immunoSEQ multiplex PCR. The repertoire holds approximately 150,000 clones, with roughly 90% as singletons. The length of the CDR3 is 17 residues. Trimming stripped 2 bases from V and 0 bases from J, with 17 bases between. Germline loops: CDR1 LGHNA, CDR2 YSLEER. Points on this clone: The antigen is undetermined.

Sequences were derived from peripheral blood, sampled on day 0 of AZD1222 vaccination. The receptor's source is an adult in good health. This rearrangement joins TRBV4-3 to TRBJ2-7, with D perhaps TRBD1 (6 bases). The chain's CDR3 is CASSQSASDSLSYEQYF. CDR3 nucleotides: TGCGCCAGCAGCCAATCGGCCTCGGACAGCCTCTCCTACGAGCAGTACTTC.